Shown below are 8 T cell receptor beta chains from a single sample sequenced in a study of tumor-infiltrating lymphocytes in primary liver carcinoma. It was unsorted whole blood that yielded blood RNA, and germline DNA was also extracted. Using a constant-region primer together with ProtoScript II reverse transcriptase, TCR beta cDNA was made from 450 to 600 ng of total RNA. Three rounds of nested multiplex PCR with slightly modified ARM-PCR produced TCR beta libraries. Use of TRBV1-TRBV30 forward primers with a C-beta reverse primer characterized the first two PCR rounds, which lasted roughly 11 cycles each. TCRdb reprocessed the multiplex PCR reads via MiXCR and lists one record per CDR3 protein. The sample yields over 250,000 distinct CDR3 sequences, about three fifths seen once. The source material was peripheral blood. These receptor sequences come from a woman aged 30 to 39 with primary liver carcinoma and hepatitis B virus infection.

The chain links TRBV6-5 to TRBJ1-1; D remains unclear. This CDR3 comprises 16 residues. Germline CDR1 reads MNHEY; CDR2 reads SVGAGI. Trimming pared 6 bases from V and 1 base from J, leaving 18 bases between. CDR3 amino acids: CASSDLPGSGNTEAFF. The DNA of the CDR3 is TGTGCCAGCAGCGACTTACCGGGATCGGGGAACACTGAAGCTTTCTTT.

The gene calls are TRBV11-2 and TRBJ2-1; 10 bases match TRBD2. The CDR3 sequence is 16 residues long. CDR1 SGHAT and CDR2 FQNNGV come from the germline V gene. V dropped 4 bases and J dropped 8; count of bases not matched to a gene: 11. CDR3 in amino acids: CASSSLLAGVVDEQFF. Here the CDR3 DNA reads TGTGCCAGCAGCTCGCTGCTAGCGGGAGTCGTCGATGAGCAGTTCTTC.

A single count supports this clonotype. This may stem from a read error, because a much larger clone lies one nucleotide away. This chain links TRBV29-1 with TRBJ2-7; a weak D match, TRBD2 (5 bases). Germline V gene lookup returns CDR1 SQVTM and CDR2 ANQGSEA. The CDR3 runs 14 residues. This CDR3 reads CRVDIGERAKEQYF. The CDR3 coding sequence is TGCAGGGTTGATATCGGGGAAAGGGCTAAAGAGCAGTACTTC.

Remarks on this clonotype: A much larger clonotype is one base distant, so this may be a read error. The chain combines TRBV4-2 with TRBJ2-2; 10 nucleotides line up with TRBD1. The V gene's germline CDR1 is LGHNA and CDR2 YNFKEQ. This CDR3 is 16 amino acids long. V gave up 3 bases and J gave up 7 bases; unmatched junction bases: 8. The CDR3 coding sequence is TGTGCCAGCAGCCAGGAGACAGGGGGCCGGAGCGGGGAGCTGTTTTTT. Amino acids: CASSQETGGRSGELFF.

Written as DNA, the CDR3 is TGTGCCAGCAGCCGTACCGGGCCCCAAGAGACCCAGTACTTC. Translated: CASSRTGPQETQYF. The V and J genes are TRBV12-3 or TRBV12-4 and TRBJ2-5; D is uncertain. The CDR3 is 14 residues long. Trimming took 6 bases from V and 1 from J, leaving 12 bases between them.

As concerns this clonotype: Just one base apart from a much larger clone, this may be a read error. The conserved closing phenylalanine or tryptophan is absent in this CDR3, likely reflecting a read error. This rearrangement joins TRBV6-5 to TRBJ1-1; TRBD1 is a possible D gene (5 bases). The CDR3 is 12 amino acids. V was cut by 5 bases and J by 5 bases, with 9 bases left in between. Germline-derived CDR1 and CDR2 are MNHEY and SVGAGI. DNA for the CDR3: TGTGCCAGCAGTCCGGGACCTACTGAAGCTTTCCTT. Translation gives CASSPGPTEAFL.

V is TRBV29-1 and J is TRBJ1-1, with unresolved D. Trimming shortened V by 4 bases and J by 4 bases, and 7 bases separated the two germline ends. This CDR3 is 11 amino acids long. Germline CDR1 reads SQVTM; CDR2 reads ANQGSEA. This CDR3 reads CSVGVSTEAFF. CDR3 DNA: TGCAGCGTTGGGGTGAGCACTGAAGCTTTCTTT.

The rearrangement links TRBV6-5 to TRBJ2-7, with D unresolved. The V gene lost 2 bases and the J gene lost 1 base, with 9 bases spanning the gap. CDR1 and CDR2 (germline): MNHEY, SVGAGI. The CDR3 is made up of 14 amino acids. CDR3 sequence: CASSYGVGSYEQYF. The CDR3 coding sequence is TGTGCCAGCAGTTACGGGGTAGGGTCCTACGAGCAGTACTTC.